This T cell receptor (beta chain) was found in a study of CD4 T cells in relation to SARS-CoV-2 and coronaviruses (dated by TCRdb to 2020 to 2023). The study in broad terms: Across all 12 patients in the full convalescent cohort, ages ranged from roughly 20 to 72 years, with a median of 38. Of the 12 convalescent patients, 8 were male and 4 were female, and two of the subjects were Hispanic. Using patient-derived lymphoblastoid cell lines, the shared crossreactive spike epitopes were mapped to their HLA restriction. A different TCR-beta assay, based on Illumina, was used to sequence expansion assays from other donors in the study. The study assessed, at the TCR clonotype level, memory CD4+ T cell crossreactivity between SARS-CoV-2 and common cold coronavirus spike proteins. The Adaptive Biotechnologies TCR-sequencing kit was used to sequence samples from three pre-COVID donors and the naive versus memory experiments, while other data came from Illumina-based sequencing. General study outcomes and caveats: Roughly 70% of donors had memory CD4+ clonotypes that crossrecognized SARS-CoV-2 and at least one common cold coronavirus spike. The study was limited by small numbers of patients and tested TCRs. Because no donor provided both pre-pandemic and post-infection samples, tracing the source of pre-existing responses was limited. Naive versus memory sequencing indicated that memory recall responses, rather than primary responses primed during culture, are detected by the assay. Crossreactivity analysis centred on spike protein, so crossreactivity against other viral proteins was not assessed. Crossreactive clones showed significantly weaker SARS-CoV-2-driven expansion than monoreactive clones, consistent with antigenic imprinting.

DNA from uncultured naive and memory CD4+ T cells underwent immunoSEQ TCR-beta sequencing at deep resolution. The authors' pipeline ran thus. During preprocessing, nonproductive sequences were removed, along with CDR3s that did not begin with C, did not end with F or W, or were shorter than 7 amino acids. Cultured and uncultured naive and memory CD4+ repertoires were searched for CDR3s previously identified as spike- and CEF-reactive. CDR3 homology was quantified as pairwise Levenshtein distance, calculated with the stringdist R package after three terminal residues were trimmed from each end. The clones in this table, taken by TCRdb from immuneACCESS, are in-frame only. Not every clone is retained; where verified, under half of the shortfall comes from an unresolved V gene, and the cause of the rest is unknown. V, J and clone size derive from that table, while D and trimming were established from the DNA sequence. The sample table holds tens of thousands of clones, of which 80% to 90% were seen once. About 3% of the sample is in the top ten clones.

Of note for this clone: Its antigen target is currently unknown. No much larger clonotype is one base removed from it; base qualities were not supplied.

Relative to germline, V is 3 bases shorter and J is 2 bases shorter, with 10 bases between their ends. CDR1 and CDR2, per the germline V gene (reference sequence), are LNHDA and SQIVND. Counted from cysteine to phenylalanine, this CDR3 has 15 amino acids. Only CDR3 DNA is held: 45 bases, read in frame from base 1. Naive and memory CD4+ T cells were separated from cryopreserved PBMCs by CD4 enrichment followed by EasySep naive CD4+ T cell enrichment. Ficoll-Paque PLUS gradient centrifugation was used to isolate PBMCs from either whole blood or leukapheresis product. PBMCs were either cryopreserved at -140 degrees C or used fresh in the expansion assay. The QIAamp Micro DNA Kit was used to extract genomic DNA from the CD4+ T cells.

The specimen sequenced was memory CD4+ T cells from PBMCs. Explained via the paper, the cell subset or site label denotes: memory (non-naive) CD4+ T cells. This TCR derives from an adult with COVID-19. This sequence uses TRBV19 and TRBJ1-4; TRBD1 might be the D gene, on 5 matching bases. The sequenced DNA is TGTGCCAGTAGTATGCGACGGGGCACTAATGAAAAACTGTTTTTT. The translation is CASSMRRGTNEKLFF.